This T cell receptor (beta chain) is drawn from a study of tumor-infiltrating lymphocytes in primary liver carcinoma. Study outcomes and limitations: Pairs comparing tumor with adjacent tissue or blood overlapped less than pairs drawn from tumor regions.

This clonotype was picked up one time. The target antigen is unknown. One end of the junction fails to match germline, which may point to a read error. It was from approximately 20-30 mg of unsorted bulk tissue that RNA and DNA were co-extracted. Surgical resection served as treatment for the primary liver carcinoma of these patients. Chronic HBV infection was present in the patients, who were treatment-naive. Production of TCR beta cDNA used 400 to 650 ng total RNA together with a constant-region primer. Slightly modified ARM-PCR, run as three nested multiplex PCR rounds, produced the TCR beta libraries. The first two PCR rounds used TRBV1-TRBV30 primers with a Cbeta primer, about 9 cycles each. TCRdb re-analysed the multiplex PCR reads in MiXCR, keeping a single row per CDR3 protein. This table holds about 54,000 distinct CDR3 sequences, roughly 77% found once. Germline CDR1 and CDR2: PRHDT and FYEKMQ (reference sequence). This CDR3 spans 16 amino acids.

The V gene is TRBV13, the J gene TRBJ2-1, with TRBD1 as a possible D gene (6 bases). Material: liver tumor tissue from sampling region 2. Regarding subset: tumor region T2, inferior pole. This TCR was recovered from a man between 40 and 49 years old with primary liver carcinoma and hepatitis B virus infection. The CDR3 region has the DNA TGTGACAGCAGCACAACTGGGGGCGGCTCCTATAATGAGCAGTTCTTC. It specifies CDSSTTGGGSYNEQFF.